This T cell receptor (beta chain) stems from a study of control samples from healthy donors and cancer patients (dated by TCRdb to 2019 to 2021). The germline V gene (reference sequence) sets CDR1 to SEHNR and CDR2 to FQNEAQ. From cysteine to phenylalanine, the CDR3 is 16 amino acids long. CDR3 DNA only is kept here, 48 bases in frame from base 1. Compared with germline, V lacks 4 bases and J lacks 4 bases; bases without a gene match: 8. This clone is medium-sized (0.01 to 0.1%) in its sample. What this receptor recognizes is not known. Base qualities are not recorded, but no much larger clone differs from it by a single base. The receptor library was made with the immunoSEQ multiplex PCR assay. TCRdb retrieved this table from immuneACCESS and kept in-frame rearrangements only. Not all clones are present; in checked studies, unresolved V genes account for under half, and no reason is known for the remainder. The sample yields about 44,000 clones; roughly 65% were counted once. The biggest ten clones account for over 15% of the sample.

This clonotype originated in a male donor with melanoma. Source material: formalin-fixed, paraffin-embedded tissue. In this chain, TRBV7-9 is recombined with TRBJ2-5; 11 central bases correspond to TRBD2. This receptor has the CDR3 CASSSTSGIERETQYF. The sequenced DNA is TGTGCCAGCAGCTCGACTAGCGGGATTGAAAGAGAGACCCAGTACTTC.